These 13 T cell receptor beta chains were all obtained from the same sample, sequenced in a study of human T cells and chemical hapten exposure. Indicated time point: patch test 3, about 24 weeks after DPC sensitization. Specified treatment: therapeutic diphenylcyclopropenone sensitization with weekly scalp DPC. TCRdb re-called the RACE reads with MiXCR, one entry per CDR3 protein. This sample has about 82,000 distinct CDR3 sequences; 11% occur once, and the top ten carry about 4%. This material consisted of whole blood, taken in connection with sensitization to the hapten diphenylcyclopropenone (DPC). These receptor sequences come from a woman aged 45-59 years with alopecia areata. Some clones in this sample may be carry-over from other donors' samples.

This clonotype occurred many times. This chain links TRBV20-1 with TRBJ2-7, with 9 bases matching TRBD2. The CDR3 is 12 residues long. Germline V lookup: CDR1 DFQATT, CDR2 SNEGSKA (reference sequence). V was pared by 7 bases and J by 3 bases, with 4 bases of the junction left unmatched. CDR3 coding DNA: TGCAGTGGCGGGGGGGGTGACTACGAGCAGTACTTC. Amino acids: CSGGGGDYEQYF.

This clonotype was found many times. The genes are TRBV4-1 and TRBJ1-5; TRBD1 aligns across 9 bases. The V and J ends lost 3 bases and 4 bases, in that order; junction bases with no gene match: 1. The CDR3 spans 14 residues. CDR1 MGHRA and CDR2 YSYEKL come from the germline V gene. The CDR3 region is CASSHGQGNQPQHF. DNA of the CDR3: TGCGCCAGCAGCCACGGACAGGGGAATCAGCCCCAGCATTTT.

Only a few counts were recorded for this clonotype. The CDR3 protein is CASSPRTVEAFF. In DNA, the CDR3 is TGTGCCAGCAGCCCACGGACAGTGGAAGCTTTCTTT. The chain employs TRBV21-1 and TRBJ1-1; TRBD1, as called in the table, went unchecked against the DNA. TRBV21-1 is marked as a pseudogene. This CDR3 has 12 amino acids.

In this sample, this clonotype turned up many times. The gene calls are TRBV15 and TRBJ2-4, with 7 bases lining up with TRBD1. The CDR3 is 16 residues long. Germline values: CDR1 LNHNV, CDR2 YYDKDF (reference sequence). With 4 bases clipped from V and 0 bases from J, the junction kept 6 bases outside the gene matches. CDR3 sequence (DNA): TGTGCCACCAGCAACCGGGACAGAATAGCCAAAAACATTCAGTACTTC. Its translation is CATSNRDRIAKNIQYF.

The genes are TRBV2 and TRBJ1-1; the D is unclear. With 6 bases removed from V and 7 bases from J, the gap between germline ends came to 15 bases. CDR1 SNHLY and CDR2 FYNNEI come from the germline V gene. This CDR3 has 13 residues. In DNA, the CDR3 is TGTGCCAGCAGGGACCTCCGGACGGTTGAAGCTTTCTTT. Protein product: CASRDLRTVEAFF.

This clonotype has a count of ten or more. The rearrangement links TRBV29-1 to TRBJ2-7, with D possibly being TRBD1 (5 bases). The CDR3 sequence is 15 residues long. The germline CDR1 and CDR2 sequences are SQVTM and ANQGSEA. V gave up 4 bases and J gave up 3 bases, with 19 bases separating them. The CDR3 loop is CSVVPQGSKHYEQYF. CDR3 nucleotide sequence: TGCAGCGTTGTTCCCCAGGGTTCGAAGCACTACGAGCAGTACTTC.

This clonotype has ten or more counts. The chain links TRBV29-1 to TRBJ2-5; D gene uncertain. This CDR3 comprises 11 residues. V shed 8 bases and J shed 5 bases, with 12 bases lying between them. CDR1 is SQVTM and CDR2 is ANQGSEA in the germline V gene. The CDR3 nucleotides are TGCAGCTCCCATTTGGGCGAGACCCAGTACTTC. The encoded protein is CSSHLGETQYF.

This clonotype turned up a few times. The chain has TRBV11-2 and TRBJ1-1; D may be TRBD1 (6 bases). Germline loops: CDR1 SGHAT, CDR2 FQNNGV. This CDR3 has 16 residues. The germline V and J ends were trimmed by 1 base and 5 bases, with 17 bases remaining between them. The CDR3 sequence: CASSLARTAGRTEAFF. The DNA of the CDR3 is TGTGCCAGCAGCTTAGCCCGGACAGCGGGGAGGACTGAAGCTTTCTTT.

V and J are TRBV5-1 and TRBJ1-4, with TRBD1 matching over 8 bases. Germline CDR1 reads SGHRS; CDR2 reads YFSETQ. V dropped 2 bases and J dropped 0; count of bases not matched to a gene: 15. The CDR3 runs to 20 residues. CDR3 region: CASSFLGGQARGTTNEKLFF. CDR3 in DNA: TGCGCCAGCAGCTTTTTAGGGGGACAGGCGAGAGGGACAACTAATGAAAAACTGTTTTTT. Based on the CDR3 plus reference TRBV5-1 and TRBJ1-4, the full variable domain is KAGVTQTPRYLIKTRGQQVTLSCSPISGHRSVSWYQQTPGQGLQFLFEYFSETQRNKGNFPGRFSGRQFSNSRSEMNVSTLELGDSALYLCASSFLGGQARGTTNEKLFFGSGTQLSVL.

This clonotype was picked up a small number of times. The rearrangement joins TRBV10-2 to TRBJ1-5, with 8 bases fitting TRBD1. The V and J ends lost 3 bases and 5 bases, in that order; junction bases with no gene match: 3. The CDR3 runs 14 residues. Germline loops: CDR1 WSHSY, CDR2 SAAADI. The chain's CDR3 is CASSDRTGYQPQHF. CDR3 sequence (DNA): TGCGCCAGCAGTGACAGGACAGGGTATCAGCCCCAGCATTTT.

This clonotype was counted at least ten times. Mismatch with germline at one junction end may stem from a read error. J is TRBJ2-2 and V is TRBV7-7, with TRBD1 matching 9 bases. The CDR3 runs to 16 residues. The germline V gene encodes CDR1 SSHAT and CDR2 FNYEAQ (reference sequence). CDR3: CASSPQGAPNTGELFF. DNA of the CDR3: TGTGCTAGCAGCCCACAGGGGGCGCCGAACACCGGGGAGCTGTTTTTT.

This clonotype was picked up many times. The rearrangement uses TRBV4-2 and TRBJ2-5, with D unclear. This CDR3 contains 14 residues. Germline-derived CDR1 and CDR2 are LGHNA and YNFKEQ. The V end was cut by 0 bases, the J end by 6 bases, with 11 bases between. The CDR3 DNA sequence: TGTGCCAGCAGCCAAGATAGGGCGGCAAAGACCCAGTACTTC. Translation: CASSQDRAAKTQYF.

Points on this clonotype: A junction end diverges from the germline sequence, so it may reflect a read error. The chain is built from TRBV5-6 and TRBJ2-1; TRBD2 aligns across 13 bases. Germline-derived CDR1 and CDR2 are SGHDT and YYEEEE. The CDR3 covers 16 residues. CDR3 DNA: TGTGCCAACAGCTCAACTAGCGGGAGGGCCGATAATGAGCAGTTCTTC. It yields the protein CANSSTSGRADNEQFF.